Listed below are T cell receptor beta chains from one sample, sequenced in a study of T cell repertoires in cytomegalovirus infection. From the reads, TCRdb called clonotypes with MiXCR, one entry per CDR3 protein. This table has hundreds of thousands of distinct CDR3 sequences, around a third appearing once. These receptors are not linked to any known antigen. Sequences were derived from cultured PBMCs, sampled from culture after CMV antigen stimulation. These receptors were collected from a human donor in good health (CMV status not recorded). Some clones in this sample may be carry-over from other donors' samples. The CDR3 runs from the conserved cysteine through the conserved F or W. D genes are given only for firm matches. Size is stated for part of the rows, as once, few or many counts, or as a class when the clone is expanded.

.	TRBV29-1	.	TRBJ1-1	CSVEERARGTEAFF	TGCAGCGTTGAAGAGCGGGCTAGGGGGACTGAAGCTTTCTTT
.	TRBV20-1	few	TRBJ1-2	CSAIGQSTYGYTF	TGCAGTGCTATCGGACAGTCAACCTATGGCTACACCTTC
.	TRBV11-3	few	TRBJ2-2	CASSDSGTGELFF	TGTGCCAGCAGCGATAGCGGAACCGGGGAGCTGTTTTTT
.	TRBV6-5	.	TRBJ1-5	CASSYRWGSNQPQHF	TGTGCCAGCAGTTACAGGTGGGGCAGCAATCAGCCCCAGCATTTT
.	TRBV7-8	many	TRBJ2-7	CASSLARAAYEQYF	TGTGCCAGCAGCTTAGCTAGGGCGGCATACGAGCAGTACTTC
.	TRBV9	.	TRBJ2-3	CASSRDRTSTDTQYF	TGTGCCAGCAGCAGAGACAGAACTAGCACAGATACGCAGTATTTT
.	TRBV7-8	many	TRBJ2-7	CASSLASFEQYF	TGTGCCAGCAGCTTAGCTTCGTTCGAGCAGTACTTC
TRBD2	TRBV7-2	few	TRBJ2-7	CASSLSGDPYEQYF	TGTGCCAGCAGCTTAAGCGGGGATCCCTACGAGCAGTACTTC
.	TRBV7-2	many	TRBJ2-2	CASSPSGALNTGELFF	TGTGCCAGCAGCCCATCCGGGGCCTTGAACACCGGGGAGCTGTTTTTT
.	TRBV10-3	.	TRBJ2-1	CAISDSLESRDEQFF	TGTGCCATCAGTGATTCACTAGAAAGTCGCGATGAGCAGTTCTTC
.	TRBV11-2	few	TRBJ2-3	CASRLGDTQYF	TGTGCCAGCCGCCTGGGCGATACGCAGTATTTT
.	TRBV18	few	TRBJ2-1	CASSPPGLGASYNEQFF	TGTGCCAGCTCACCACCGGGACTCGGCGCCTCCTACAATGAGCAGTTCTTC
.	TRBV20-1	few	TRBJ1-1	CSAVRALGNTEAFF	TGCAGTGCCGTGAGGGCACTGGGGAACACTGAAGCTTTCTTT
.	TRBV7-9	.	TRBJ2-5	CASSWLLGAETQYF	TGTGCCAGCAGCTGGTTGCTAGGAGCGGAGACCCAGTACTTC
.	TRBV2	.	TRBJ1-1	CASSPWKGMNTEAFF	TGTGCCAGCAGCCCATGGAAAGGAATGAACACTGAAGCTTTCTTT
.	TRBV7-8	many	TRBJ1-2	CASSLEGGTRGYTF	TGTGCCAGCAGCTTAGAAGGAGGGACTCGAGGCTACACCTTC
.	TRBV18	.	TRBJ1-6	CASSPLDLVNSPLHF	TGTGCCAGCTCACCACTTGATTTGGTGAATTCACCCCTCCACTTT
TRBD1	TRBV2	few	TRBJ2-5	CASRQGAEQETQYF	TGTGCCAGCAGGCAGGGGGCCGAGCAAGAGACCCAGTACTTC
.	TRBV7-2	.	TRBJ1-2	CASSAYRDGYTF	TGTGCCAGCAGCGCCTACAGGGATGGCTACACCTTC
.	TRBV4-1	.	TRBJ2-5	CASSQALWGDQETQYF	TGCGCCAGCAGCCAAGCCCTCTGGGGGGATCAAGAGACCCAGTACTTC
.	TRBV7-8	.	TRBJ2-5	CASSSNLRGRAQETQYF	TGTGCCAGCAGCTCGAACCTCAGGGGGAGGGCCCAAGAGACCCAGTACTTC
TRBD2	TRBV7-6	.	TRBJ2-7	CASSKIAGSSYEQYF	TGTGCCAGCAGCAAGATAGCGGGGAGCTCCTACGAGCAGTACTTC
TRBD2	TRBV7-2	many	TRBJ2-7	CASSGAGMYEQYF	TGTGCCAGCAGTGGAGCGGGAATGTACGAGCAGTACTTC
.	TRBV4-3	few	TRBJ2-1	CASSQVVQSYNEQFF	TGCGCCAGCAGCCAAGTAGTCCAGAGTTACAATGAGCAGTTCTTC
TRBD2	TRBV27	few	TRBJ2-7	CASSPPIASGSIYEQYF	TGTGCCAGCAGTCCGCCAATAGCTAGCGGGAGTATCTACGAGCAGTACTTC
.	TRBV19	few	TRBJ1-5	CASSKVGYSGNQPQHF	TGTGCCAGTAGCAAGGTGGGGTACAGCGGCAATCAGCCCCAGCATTTT
.	TRBV7-2	few	TRBJ1-6	CASNVHSSYNSPLHF	TGTGCCAGCAACGTCCACAGCTCCTATAATTCACCCCTCCACTTT